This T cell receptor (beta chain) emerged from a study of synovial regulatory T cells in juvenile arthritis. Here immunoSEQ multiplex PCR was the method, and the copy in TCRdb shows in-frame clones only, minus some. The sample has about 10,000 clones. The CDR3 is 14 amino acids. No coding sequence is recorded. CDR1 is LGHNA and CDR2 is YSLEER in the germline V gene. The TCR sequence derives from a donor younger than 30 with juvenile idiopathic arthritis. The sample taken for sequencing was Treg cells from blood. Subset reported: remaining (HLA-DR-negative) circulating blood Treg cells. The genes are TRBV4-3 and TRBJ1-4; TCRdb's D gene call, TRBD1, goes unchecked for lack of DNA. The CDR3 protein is CASSQGQDNEKLFF.